Sequencing of this T cell receptor beta chain was carried out in a study of blood T cell repertoires in COVID-19 (dated by TCRdb to the early 2020s). For the wider study: Samples covering the acute and convalescent phases of COVID-19 were provided by collaborators in the United States, Italy and Spain. A freely available public database, intended as a resource for researchers studying the immune response to SARS-CoV-2, is where the repertoires were released. The samples were drawn from the first 160 participants of the ongoing ImmuneRACE study and from 950 to 1,500 subjects provided by 6 global collaborators. Where HLA class I and class II types were available, the types were taken from metadata supplied by the sample provider, not from assay-based typing. The dataset comprised deeply sampled blood TCRbeta repertoires from subjects exposed to, actively infected with, or recovered from COVID-19. Nearly every sample came with metadata listing a de-identified subject ID, COVID-19 status, age in years and sex. The material from the prospective study consisted of cDNA or gDNA derived from T cells, B-cell-depleted T cells, or PBMCs. Results and caveats for the whole study, not just this receptor: How much clinical and demographic metadata was included differed by source and by participant, and the metadata was provided uncurated.

With regard to this clone: What antigen it recognizes has not been identified. Base quality data are lacking; no much larger clone is found one base away.

Looking up the germline V gene (reference sequence) yields CDR1 GTSNPN and CDR2 SVGIG. Germline trimming amounts to 0 bases on V and 5 bases on J, with 7 as the count of junction bases outside the gene matches. The CDR3 numbers 17 residues from cysteine through phenylalanine. Just the 51-base CDR3 DNA is kept, in frame starting at base 1. The immunoSEQ Assay, a bias-controlled multiplex PCR, was used to amplify TCRbeta CDR3 regions from genomic DNA. The authors' pipeline ran thus. Nucleated cell counts per sample were estimated from amplification of reference gene primers within the assay. To quantify the absolute abundance of each unique TCRbeta CDR3 rearrangement, sequence reads were collapsed and filtered. For each sample, productive Simpson clonality was calculated by taking the square root of Simpson's diversity index across productive rearrangements. What TCRdb holds here is the immuneACCESS table cut down to in-frame rearrangements. Part of the clones is not present; checked against another copy, under half of the missing clones reflect an unresolved V gene, and the others are unexplained. V and J calls and clone size come straight from that table; D and trimming were deduced from the DNA. The sample contains about 120,000 clones, approximately 86% of them found a single time. The biggest ten clones account for 7% to 9% of the sample.

The collaborating institutions used their own protocols to collect whole blood in K2EDTA tubes. For TCRbeta analysis, collaborators shipped samples in one of three forms: frozen whole blood, isolated PBMCs, or DNA extracted from either of those sample types. This clonotype originated in a human donor in a cohort sampled during active COVID-19. The V and J segments used are TRBV30 and TRBJ2-5; 15 middle bases align to TRBD2. The sequencing input was peripheral blood. The sequenced DNA: TGTGCCTGGAGTGTCGGACTAGCGGGGGGGCGCGGTGAGACCCAGTACTTC. This gives the protein CAWSVGLAGGRGETQYF.